The sequence of this T cell receptor (beta chain) was determined in a study of identical twins. This clonotype was seen many times. Trimming removed 5 bases at V and 8 bases at J, with 21 bases between. Germline CDR1 is DFQATT and CDR2 is SNEGSKA (reference sequence). The CDR3 contains 14 residues. Among all donors, each was a healthy Caucasian. TCRdb passed the 5' RACE reads through MiXCR, listing each CDR3 protein once. The sample consists of 420,000 or so distinct CDR3 sequences, 15% to 20% of them appearing once. Sample: naive T cells sorted from blood. This receptor was obtained from a man between 50 and 59 years old in good health. This chain links TRBV20-1 with TRBJ1-2; no firm D call. The CDR3 reads CSARGRTLVWGYTF. CDR3 nucleotide sequence: TGCAGTGCTCGAGGACGGACCCTCGTCTGGGGCTACACCTTC.